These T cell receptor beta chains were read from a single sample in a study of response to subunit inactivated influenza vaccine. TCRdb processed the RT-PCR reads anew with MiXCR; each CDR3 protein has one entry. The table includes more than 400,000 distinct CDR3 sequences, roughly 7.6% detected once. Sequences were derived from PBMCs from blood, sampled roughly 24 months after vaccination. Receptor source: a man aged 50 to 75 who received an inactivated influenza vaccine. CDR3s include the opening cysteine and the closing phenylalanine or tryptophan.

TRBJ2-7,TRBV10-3,CAISAGVRDYEQYF
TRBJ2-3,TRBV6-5,CASSWTGTGTDTQYF
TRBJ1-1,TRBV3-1,CASSPGHSGTEAFF
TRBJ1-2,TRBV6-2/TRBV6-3,CASSSRGDRTRDYGYTF
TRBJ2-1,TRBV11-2,CASSLKAGGYNEQFF
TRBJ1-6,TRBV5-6,CASSFYTGVSPLHF
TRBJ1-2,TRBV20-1,CSARGDREITF
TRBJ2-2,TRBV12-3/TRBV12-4,CASTIPGTGGFTGELFF
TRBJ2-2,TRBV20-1,CSALPTSAGELFF
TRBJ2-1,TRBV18,CASSPPTGTYNEQFF
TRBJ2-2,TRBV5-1,CASRPGRNTGELFF
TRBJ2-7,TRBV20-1,CSAAPGLASWEQYF
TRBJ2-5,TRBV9,CASSEGQGVRTQYF
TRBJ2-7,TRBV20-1,CSASSSGRTYEQYF
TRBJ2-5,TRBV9,CASSAGLKDRAQYF
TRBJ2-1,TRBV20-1,CSASGSGGFIYNEQFF
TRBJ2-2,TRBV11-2,CASSLDLVAGELFF
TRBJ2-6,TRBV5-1,CASSPTGSSSGANVLTF